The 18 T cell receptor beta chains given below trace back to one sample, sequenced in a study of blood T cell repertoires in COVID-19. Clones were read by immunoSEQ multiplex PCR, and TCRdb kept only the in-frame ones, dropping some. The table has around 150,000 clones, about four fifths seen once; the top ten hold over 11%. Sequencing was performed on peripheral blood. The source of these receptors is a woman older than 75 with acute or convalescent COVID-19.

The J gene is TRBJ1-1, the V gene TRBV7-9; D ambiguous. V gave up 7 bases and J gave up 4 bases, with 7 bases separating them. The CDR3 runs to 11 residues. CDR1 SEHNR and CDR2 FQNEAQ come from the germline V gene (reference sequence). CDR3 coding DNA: TGTGCCAGCACCCCTCGCACTGAAGCTTTCTTT. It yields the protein CASTPRTEAFF.

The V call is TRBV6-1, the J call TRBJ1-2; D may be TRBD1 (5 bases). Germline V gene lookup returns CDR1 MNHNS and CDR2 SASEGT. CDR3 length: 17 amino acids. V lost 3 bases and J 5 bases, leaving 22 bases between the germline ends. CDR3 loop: CASSERGASPWGYGYTF. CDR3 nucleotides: TGTGCCAGCAGTGAGCGGGGCGCCAGCCCTTGGGGATATGGCTACACCTTC.

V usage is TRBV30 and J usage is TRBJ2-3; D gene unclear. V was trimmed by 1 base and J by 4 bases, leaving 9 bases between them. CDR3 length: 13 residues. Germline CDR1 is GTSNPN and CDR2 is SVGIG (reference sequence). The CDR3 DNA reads TGTGCCTGGAGTGGAGGAACGGCAGATACGCAGTATTTT. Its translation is CAWSGGTADTQYF.

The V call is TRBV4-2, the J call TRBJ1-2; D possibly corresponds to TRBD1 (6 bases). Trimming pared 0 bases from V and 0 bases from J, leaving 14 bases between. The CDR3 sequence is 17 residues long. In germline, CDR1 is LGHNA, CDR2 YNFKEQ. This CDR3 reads CASSQDRGADANYGYTF. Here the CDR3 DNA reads TGTGCCAGCAGCCAAGATCGGGGGGCCGACGCTAACTATGGCTACACCTTC.

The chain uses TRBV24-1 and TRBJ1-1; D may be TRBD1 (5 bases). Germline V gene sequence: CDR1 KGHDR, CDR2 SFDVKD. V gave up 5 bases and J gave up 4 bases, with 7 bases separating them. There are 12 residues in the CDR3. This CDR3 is CATSGRATEAFF. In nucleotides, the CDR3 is TGTGCCACCAGTGGCAGGGCCACTGAAGCTTTCTTT.

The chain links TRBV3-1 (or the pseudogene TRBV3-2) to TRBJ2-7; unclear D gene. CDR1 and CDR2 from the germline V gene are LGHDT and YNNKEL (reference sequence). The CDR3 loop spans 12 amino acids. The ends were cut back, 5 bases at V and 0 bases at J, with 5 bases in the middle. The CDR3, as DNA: TGTGCCAGCAGCTATAGCTCCTACGAGCAGTACTTC. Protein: CASSYSSYEQYF.

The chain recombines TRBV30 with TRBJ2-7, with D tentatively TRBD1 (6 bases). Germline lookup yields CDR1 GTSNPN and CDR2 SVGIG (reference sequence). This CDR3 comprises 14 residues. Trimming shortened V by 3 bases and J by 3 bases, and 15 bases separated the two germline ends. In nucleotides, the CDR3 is TGTGCCTGGAGCCTTCAGGGGTACTACTACGAGCAGTACTTC. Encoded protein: CAWSLQGYYYEQYF. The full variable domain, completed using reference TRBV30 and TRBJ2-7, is SQTIHQWPATLVQPVGSPLSLECTVEGTSNPNLYWYRQAAGRGLQLLFYSVGIGQISSEVPQNLSASRPQDRQFILSSKKLLLSDSGFYLCAWSLQGYYYEQYFGPGTRLTVT.

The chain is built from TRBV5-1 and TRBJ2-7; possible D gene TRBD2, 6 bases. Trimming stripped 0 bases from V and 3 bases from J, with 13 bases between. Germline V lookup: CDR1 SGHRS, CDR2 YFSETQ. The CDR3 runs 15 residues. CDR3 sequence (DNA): TGCGCCAGCAGCTTGGTCTCGGGACTCAACTACGAGCAGTACTTC. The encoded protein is CASSLVSGLNYEQYF.

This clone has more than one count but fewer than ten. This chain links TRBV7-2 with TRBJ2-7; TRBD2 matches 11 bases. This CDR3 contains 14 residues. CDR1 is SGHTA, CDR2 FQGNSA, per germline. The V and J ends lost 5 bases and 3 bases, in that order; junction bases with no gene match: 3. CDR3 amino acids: CASSTLAGGYEQYF. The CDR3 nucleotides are TGTGCCAGCAGCACTCTAGCGGGGGGCTACGAGCAGTACTTC. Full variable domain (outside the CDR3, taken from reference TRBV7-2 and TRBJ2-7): GAGVSQSPSNKVTEKGKDVELRCDPISGHTALYWYRQSLGQGLEFLIYFQGNSAPDKSGLPSDRFSAERTGGSVSTLTIQRTQQEDSAVYLCASSTLAGGYEQYFGPGTRLTVT.

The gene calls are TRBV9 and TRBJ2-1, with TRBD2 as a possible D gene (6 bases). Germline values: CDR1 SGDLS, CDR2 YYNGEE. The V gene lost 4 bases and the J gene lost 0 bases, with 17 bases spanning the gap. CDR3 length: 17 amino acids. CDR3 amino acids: CASSPRFATSSYNEQFF. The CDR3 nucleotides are TGTGCCAGCAGCCCCCGCTTTGCGACTAGCTCCTACAATGAGCAGTTCTTC.

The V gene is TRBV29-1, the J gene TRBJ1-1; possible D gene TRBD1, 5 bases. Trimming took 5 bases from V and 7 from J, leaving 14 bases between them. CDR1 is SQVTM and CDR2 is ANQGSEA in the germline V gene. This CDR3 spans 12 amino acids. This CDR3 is CSVRGGNGEAFF. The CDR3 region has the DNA TGCAGCGTTAGGGGAGGGAACGGTGAAGCTTTCTTT. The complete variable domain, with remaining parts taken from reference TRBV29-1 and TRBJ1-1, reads SAVISQKPSRDICQRGTSLTIQCQVDSQVTMMFWYRQQPGQSLTLIATANQGSEATYESGFVIDKFPISRPNLTFSTLTVSNMSPEDSSIYLCSVRGGNGEAFFGQGTRLTVV.

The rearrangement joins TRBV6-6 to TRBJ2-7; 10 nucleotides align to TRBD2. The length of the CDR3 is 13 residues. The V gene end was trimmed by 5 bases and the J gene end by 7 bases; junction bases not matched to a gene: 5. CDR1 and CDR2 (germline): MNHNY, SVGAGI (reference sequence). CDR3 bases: TGTGCCAGCAGTCTAGCGGGAGTGGGGGAGCAGTACTTC. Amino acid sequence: CASSLAGVGEQYF.

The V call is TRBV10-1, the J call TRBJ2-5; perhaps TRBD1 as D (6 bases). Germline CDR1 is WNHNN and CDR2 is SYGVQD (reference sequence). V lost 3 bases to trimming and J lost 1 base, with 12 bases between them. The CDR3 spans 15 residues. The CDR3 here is CASSDPGHRQETQYF. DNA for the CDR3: TGCGCCAGCAGTGATCCGGGACACCGCCAAGAGACCCAGTACTTC.

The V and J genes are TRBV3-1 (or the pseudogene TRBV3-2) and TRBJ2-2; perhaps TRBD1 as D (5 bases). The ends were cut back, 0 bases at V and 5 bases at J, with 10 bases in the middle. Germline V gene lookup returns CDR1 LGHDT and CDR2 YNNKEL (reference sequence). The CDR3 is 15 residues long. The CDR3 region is CASSQDRKGTGELFF. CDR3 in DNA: TGTGCCAGCAGCCAAGATAGGAAGGGGACCGGGGAGCTGTTTTTT.

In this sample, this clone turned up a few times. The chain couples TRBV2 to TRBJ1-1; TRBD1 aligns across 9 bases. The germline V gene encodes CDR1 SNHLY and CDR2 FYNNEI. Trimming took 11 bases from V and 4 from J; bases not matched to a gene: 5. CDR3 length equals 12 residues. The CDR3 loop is CAADRGSTEAFF. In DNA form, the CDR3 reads TGTGCCGCCGACAGGGGGTCCACTGAAGCTTTCTTT.

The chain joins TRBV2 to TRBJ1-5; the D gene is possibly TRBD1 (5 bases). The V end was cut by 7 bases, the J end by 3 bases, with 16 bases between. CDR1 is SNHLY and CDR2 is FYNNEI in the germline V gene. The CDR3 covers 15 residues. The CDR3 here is CASTLAGGDNQPQHF. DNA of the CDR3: TGTGCCAGCACCCTCGCGGGGGGGGACAATCAGCCCCAGCATTTT.

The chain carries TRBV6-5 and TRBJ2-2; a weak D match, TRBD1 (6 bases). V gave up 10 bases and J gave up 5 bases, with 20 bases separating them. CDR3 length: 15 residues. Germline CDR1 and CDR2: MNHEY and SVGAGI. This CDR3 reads CATRLAGARTGELFF. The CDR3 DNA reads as TGTGCCACCAGATTGGCAGGGGCGAGAACCGGGGAGCTGTTTTTT.

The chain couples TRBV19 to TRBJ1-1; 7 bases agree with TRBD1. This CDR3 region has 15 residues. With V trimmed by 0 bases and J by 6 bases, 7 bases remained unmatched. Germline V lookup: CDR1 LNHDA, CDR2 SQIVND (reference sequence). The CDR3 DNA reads TGTGCCAGTAGTATAGAAGGGGGCGAGGGGGCTGAAGCTTTCTTT. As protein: CASSIEGGEGAEAFF.